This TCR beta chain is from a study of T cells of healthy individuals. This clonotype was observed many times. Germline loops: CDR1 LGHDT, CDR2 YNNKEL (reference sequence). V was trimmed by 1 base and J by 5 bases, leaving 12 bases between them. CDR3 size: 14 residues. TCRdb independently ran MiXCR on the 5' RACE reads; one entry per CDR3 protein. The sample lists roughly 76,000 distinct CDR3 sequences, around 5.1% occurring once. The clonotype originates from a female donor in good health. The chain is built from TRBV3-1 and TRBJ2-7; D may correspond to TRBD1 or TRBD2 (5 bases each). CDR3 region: CASSQGGEGHEQYF. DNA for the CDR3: TGTGCCAGCAGCCAAGGCGGCGAGGGACACGAGCAGTACTTC.